This TCR beta chain emerged from a study of EBV T-cell therapy then PD-1 blockade in nasopharyngeal carcinoma. In the case of this clone: The antigen remains undetermined.

V was pared by 4 bases and J by 3 bases, with 14 bases between. In germline, CDR1 is PRHDT, CDR2 FYEKMQ (reference sequence). The length of the CDR3 is 15 residues. Profiling relied on immunoSEQ multiplex PCR, and the TCRdb table lists in-frame clones only, not all of them. The sample gives some 20,000 clones, about 80% of which show up once; 25% to 35% is in the top ten. Stated treatment: AdE1-LMPpoly-expanded autologous EBV-specific T-cell therapy followed by anti-PD-1 nivolumab. The starting material was CD8+ T cells from blood, obtained around day 60 from a patient whose treatment included autologous EBV-specific T cells and nivolumab. The source of this sequence is a man in his forties with nasopharyngeal carcinoma. This rearrangement joins TRBV13 to TRBJ2-3; TRBD1 is a possible D gene (6 bases). The CDR3: CASSYGQSGTDTQYF. CDR3 nucleotides: TGTGCCAGCAGCTATGGACAGTCTGGAACAGATACGCAGTATTTT.